This T cell receptor beta chain was found in a study of T cell clonality in common variable immunodeficiency. Study-level findings and limits: Reportedly, TCR beta sequences from common variable immunodeficiency showed fewer deletions and N-nucleotide insertions. Fewer TCRbeta clones were shared among CVID subjects than controls.

V lost 1 base and J lost 6, with 24 bases in between. This CDR3 is built from 17 residues. Germline-derived CDR1 and CDR2 are GTSNPN and SVGIG (reference sequence). This clone has ten or more counts. The antigen is unknown. The CDR3 end is not reached by the read, which stops 3 residues before it; the germline J gene fills it in. Equal genomic DNA amounts from CVID and control samples were sequenced. Sequencing used immunoSEQ multiplex PCR; TCRdb keeps in-frame clones, though not all of them. The sample yields about 28,000 clones, without any singletons. V gene TRBV30 combines with J gene TRBJ1-2; D perhaps matches TRBD1 (6 bases). This clonotype originated in a human donor with common variable immunodeficiency. Sequenced sample: peripheral blood mononuclear cells. Incomplete CDR3 DNA: TGTGCCTGGAGTGAGGGGAGTTTGTGGCAGGGGACGGATGGC. Its protein product is CAWSEGSLWQGTDG. The entire CDR3 protein is CAWSEGSLWQGTDGYTF.